This entry lists 14 T cell receptor beta chains sequenced from one sample in a study of blood T cell repertoires in COVID-19. Sequenced by immunoSEQ multiplex PCR; TCRdb stores in-frame clones only, minus some. The sample includes 110,000 or so clones, more than 75% of them seen just once. The sample was peripheral blood. The source of these receptors is a man aged 35 to 55 with acute or convalescent COVID-19.

This rearrangement joins TRBV27 to TRBJ2-7, with D perhaps TRBD1 (5 bases). From germline, CDR1 is MNHEY and CDR2 SMNVEV (reference sequence). This CDR3 has 14 amino acids. The germline V and J ends were trimmed by 5 bases and 4 bases, with 15 bases remaining between them. The CDR3 nucleotides are TGTGCCAGCAGTCCCTCCAGGGAATTGTACGAGCAGTACTTC. The encoded protein is CASSPSRELYEQYF.

The gene calls are TRBV27 and TRBJ1-1; D remains unclear. CDR3 length: 21 residues. Germline CDR1 MNHEY, CDR2 SMNVEV (reference sequence). The ends were cut back, 0 bases at V and 0 bases at J, with 26 bases in the middle. CDR3 sequence (DNA): TGTGCCAGCAGTTTATCGTCCCGTGGACTGTTAGGGTTGGGGTTGAACACTGAAGCTTTCTTT. This translates into CASSLSSRGLLGLGLNTEAFF.

This clone was seen just once. The V gene is TRBV7-3, the J gene TRBJ2-3; TRBD2 matches at 8 bases. Trimming took 3 bases from V and 4 from J; bases not matched to a gene: 9. Germline-derived CDR1 and CDR2 are SGHTA and FQGTGA. The CDR3 has 16 residues. The CDR3 protein is CASSLDMAGGADTQYF. DNA for the CDR3: TGTGCCAGCAGCTTGGATATGGCGGGGGGTGCAGATACGCAGTATTTT.

As regards this clone: At one boundary the junction diverges from the germline segment, which might be a read error. The chain recombines TRBV5-5 with TRBJ2-2, with 7 nucleotides matching TRBD2. CDR1 is SGHKS and CDR2 is YYEKEE in the germline V gene (reference sequence). The CDR3 is 17 residues long. As DNA, the CDR3 is TGTGCCCGCAGCTTGTTGGGGGGGGGTCGGGACGGCGGGGAGCTGTTTTTT. This codes for CARSLLGGGRDGGELFF.

This rearrangement joins TRBV2 to TRBJ2-3, with 8 bases aligning to TRBD2. Germline assignment: CDR1 SNHLY and CDR2 FYNNEI. The J segment lost 3 bases and the V segment lost 4 bases, leaving 6 bases of the junction unmatched. This CDR3 is 15 amino acids long. CDR3 bases: TGTGCCAGCAGTGGTCGGGGGGGAGGGACAGATACGCAGTATTTT. Encoded protein: CASSGRGGGTDTQYF.

V usage is TRBV24-1 and J usage is TRBJ1-4, with a possible D match to TRBD1 (6 bases). Germline-derived CDR1 and CDR2 are KGHDR and SFDVKD. The CDR3 spans 15 residues. V was pared by 4 bases and J by 7 bases, with 15 bases between. The CDR3 bases are TGTGCCACCAGTGAGGGGGCGGGGGGCAGTGAAAAACTGTTTTTT. Encoded protein: CATSEGAGGSEKLFF.

This clone has just a few counts. This sequence joins TRBV9 and TRBJ1-1; maybe TRBD1 (6 bases). V gave up 0 bases and J gave up 8 bases, with 14 bases separating them. The CDR3 loop spans 14 amino acids. Germline V gives CDR1 SGDLS, CDR2 YYNGEE. CDR3 DNA: TGTGCCAGCAGCGTAGACCTGGACAGCAGCGAAGCTTTCTTT. This encodes CASSVDLDSSEAFF.

The chain has TRBV19 and TRBJ2-3; a possible D gene is TRBD1 (6 bases). There are 14 residues in the CDR3. The V and J ends lost 3 bases and 10 bases respectively, with 17 bases between them. Germline V gene lookup returns CDR1 LNHDA and CDR2 SQIVND (reference sequence). The CDR3 loop is CASSIRQDPSAQYF. As DNA, the CDR3 is TGTGCCAGTAGTATTCGACAGGACCCCTCGGCGCAGTATTTT.

There are a few counts of this clone. The chain combines TRBV6-5 with TRBJ1-1; D remains ambiguous. CDR1 is MNHEY and CDR2 is SVGAGI in the germline V gene. The length of the CDR3 is 13 residues. Trimming stripped 5 bases from V and 6 bases from J, with 13 bases between. This CDR3 reads CASSLPGSSEAFF. Written as DNA, the CDR3 is TGTGCCAGCAGTCTTCCGGGTTCCTCTGAAGCTTTCTTT.

This clone was counted a few times. The chain carries TRBV9 and TRBJ2-7, with TRBD1 matching 7 bases. CDR3 size: 14 residues. Germline CDR1 reads SGDLS; CDR2 reads YYNGEE. The V and J ends lost 3 bases and 6 bases, in that order; junction bases with no gene match: 9. In nucleotides, the CDR3 is TGTGCCAGCAGCGAGAGGACAGGCGCGGGCGAGCAGTACTTC. This sequence encodes CASSERTGAGEQYF.

This clone was counted once. The V gene is TRBV7-9, the J gene TRBJ2-2, with TRBD1 matching over 9 bases. Germline values: CDR1 SEHNR, CDR2 FQNEAQ (reference sequence). This CDR3 is built from 15 residues. The V gene end was trimmed by 5 bases and the J gene end by 5 bases; junction bases not matched to a gene: 6. CDR3: CASSGGQGRTGELFF. In DNA form, the CDR3 reads TGTGCCAGCAGCGGGGGACAGGGAAGGACCGGGGAGCTGTTTTTT.

This clone was seen a handful of times. The genes are TRBV5-1 and TRBJ1-6, with no clear D. V shed 5 bases and J shed 7 bases, with 10 bases lying between them. Looked up from germline, CDR1 is SGHRS and CDR2 is YFSETQ. The CDR3 consists of 13 residues. CDR3 nucleotide sequence: TGCGCCAGCAGTTCTGGGCAGAATTCACCCCTCCACTTT. Protein product: CASSSGQNSPLHF.

This chain connects TRBV6-4 to TRBJ2-7, with a possible D match to TRBD1 (6 bases). Germline V gene sequence: CDR1 MRHNA, CDR2 SNTAGT. V lost 5 bases and J 3 bases, leaving 14 bases between the germline ends. This CDR3 has 14 amino acids. CDR3 DNA: TGTGCCAGCAGTAAATGGGCAGGGGACTACGAGCAGTACTTC. Translating it yields CASSKWAGDYEQYF.

The chain uses TRBV14 and TRBJ1-1; 9 bases map to TRBD1. Per germline, CDR1 SGHDN and CDR2 FVKESK. Trimming took 4 bases from V and 0 from J; bases not matched to a gene: 6. This CDR3 is 16 amino acids long. The CDR3 is CASSPTDRGMNTEAFF. The CDR3 nucleotides are TGTGCCAGCAGCCCGACAGACAGGGGGATGAACACTGAAGCTTTCTTT.